This T cell receptor beta chain appears in the sequencing data of a study of OX40 agonist ivuxolimab in advanced cancers. Details on this clone: This specimen includes other DNA sequences encoding the same CDR3.

This table comes from immunoSEQ multiplex PCR, and its TCRdb copy is limited to in-frame clones, with some not included. Of under 25,000 clones listed, more than 60% were seen once; the top ten hold about an eighth. Per germline, CDR1 MNHEY and CDR2 SMNVEV (reference sequence). V lost 3 bases and J lost 5, with 10 bases in between. This CDR3 contains 13 residues. This receptor was obtained from an adult with an advanced solid tumor such as melanoma, head and neck, liver or kidney cancer. The sample in question was CD4+ or CD8+ T cells sorted from blood, obtained in a trial of the OX40 agonist ivuxolimab. The gene calls are TRBV27 and TRBJ2-5; D tentatively fits TRBD1 or TRBD2 (6 bases each). The CDR3 loop reads CASSLLGGETQYF. The CDR3 DNA sequence: TGTGCCAGCAGTTTGTTAGGGGGGGAGACCCAGTACTTC.